The clone carrying this TCR beta chain is a singleton in its sample. Its antigen is undetermined. The data belong to a study of OX40 agonist ivuxolimab in advanced cancers. Study findings and constraints: CD4+ and CD8+ T cells in blood underwent clonal expansion by week 6 at 0.1 to 3.0 mg/kg.

Profiled with immunoSEQ multiplex PCR; TCRdb holds only in-frame clones, not every one. In the table there are roughly 80,000 clones, 84% of which are singletons. This CDR3 has 15 residues. CDR1 and CDR2 (germline): SGHAT, FQNNGV. Trimming pared 6 bases from V and 5 bases from J, leaving 20 bases between. The J gene is TRBJ2-7, the V gene TRBV11-2, with D perhaps given as TRBD1 or TRBD2 (6 bases each). The TCR originated in an adult with an advanced solid tumor such as melanoma, head and neck, liver or kidney cancer. Specimen: CD4+ or CD8+ T cells sorted from blood, collected in a trial of the OX40 agonist ivuxolimab. The CDR3 loop is CASSFGGRFLDEQYF. The CDR3 nucleotides read TGTGCCAGCAGTTTCGGGGGCCGTTTTCTGGACGAGCAGTACTTC.